The rows below give T cell receptor beta chains drawn from one sample of a study of radiotherapy plus CTLA-4 blockade in lung cancer. Libraries were prepared by immunoSEQ multiplex PCR; TCRdb keeps only in-frame clonotypes and omits some of them. The data show 40,000 to 45,000 clones, more than 60% seen once. This sample comprised peripheral blood, obtained from a patient treated with radiotherapy plus ipilimumab. The receptors were sampled from a human donor with non-small cell lung cancer who had stable disease on radiotherapy plus ipilimumab. Both conserved end residues are part of each CDR3. The D gene is left open where the match is weak. The size field is filled for only some rows; it gives once, few, many or a size class.

V gene: TRBV6-5; clone size: once; J gene: TRBJ2-7; D gene: TRBD1; CDR3 DNA: TGTGCCAGCAACCCGACAGGGTGGAAAGGCGAGCAGTACTTC; CDR3 protein: CASNPTGWKGEQYF
V gene: TRBV9; clone size: .; J gene: TRBJ2-5; D gene: TRBD2; CDR3 DNA: TGTGCCAGCAGCGTAGTGGGGGGGGAGCAAGAGACCCAGTACTTC; CDR3 protein: CASSVVGGEQETQYF
V gene: TRBV27; clone size: many; J gene: TRBJ2-7; D gene: TRBD1; CDR3 DNA: TGTGCCAGCAGTTTACTACAGGGGTTCCCCTACGAGCAGTACTTC; CDR3 protein: CASSLLQGFPYEQYF
V gene: TRBV15; clone size: .; J gene: TRBJ2-1; D gene: TRBD2; CDR3 DNA: TGTGCCACCAGCAGAGATCGAGCGGGGGCTTACAATGAGCAGTTCTTC; CDR3 protein: CATSRDRAGAYNEQFF
V gene: TRBV5-6; clone size: .; J gene: TRBJ1-2; D gene: .; CDR3 DNA: TGTGCCAGCAGCTTGGTAGCTCGTCAGTCCTATGGCTACACCTTC; CDR3 protein: CASSLVARQSYGYTF
V gene: TRBV30; clone size: .; J gene: TRBJ1-3; D gene: .; CDR3 DNA: TGTGCCTGGAGTCAGGGGTTGGGAAACACCATATATTTT; CDR3 protein: CAWSQGLGNTIYF
V gene: TRBV5-6; clone size: .; J gene: TRBJ2-2; D gene: .; CDR3 DNA: TGTGCCAGCAGCTTGGCCGGCAGGGGAAGGACCGGGGAGCTGTTTTTT; CDR3 protein: CASSLAGRGRTGELFF
V gene: TRBV11-2; clone size: .; J gene: TRBJ2-3; D gene: .; CDR3 DNA: TGTGCCAGCAGCTTTCTTTCAGATACGCAGTATTTT; CDR3 protein: CASSFLSDTQYF
V gene: TRBV18; clone size: .; J gene: TRBJ2-1; D gene: TRBD2; CDR3 DNA: TGTGCCAGCTCACCGACTAGCGGGGGGTACAATGAGCAGTTCTTC; CDR3 protein: CASSPTSGGYNEQFF
V gene: TRBV11-3; clone size: .; J gene: TRBJ2-2; D gene: .; CDR3 DNA: TGTGCCAGCAGCTTAGGCAACAGAAACACCGGGGAGCTGTTTTTT; CDR3 protein: CASSLGNRNTGELFF
V gene: TRBV15; clone size: .; J gene: TRBJ2-2; D gene: .; CDR3 DNA: TGTGCCACCAGCAGGACAATGAACACCGGGGAGCTGTTTTTT; CDR3 protein: CATSRTMNTGELFF
V gene: TRBV19; clone size: .; J gene: TRBJ1-4; D gene: TRBD1; CDR3 DNA: TGTGCCAGCGTGGGACAGGGGGGAGAAAAACTGTTTTTT; CDR3 protein: CASVGQGGEKLFF
V gene: TRBV6-6; clone size: medium-sized; J gene: TRBJ2-7; D gene: .; CDR3 DNA: TGTGCCAGCAGTTACCAGACGCCAGGGCAATACGAGCAGTACTTC; CDR3 protein: CASSYQTPGQYEQYF
V gene: TRBV29-1; clone size: .; J gene: TRBJ1-1; D gene: TRBD1; CDR3 DNA: TGCAGCGTTGAGGGACAGGGGCTATTCTCACGAGCTTTCTTT; CDR3 protein: CSVEGQGLFSRAFF
V gene: TRBV6-1; clone size: once; J gene: TRBJ2-5; D gene: .; CDR3 DNA: TGTGCCAGCACCGCCCGACGCGGAGAGACCCAGTACTTC; CDR3 protein: CASTARRGETQYF
V gene: TRBV11-1; clone size: .; J gene: TRBJ1-1; D gene: TRBD1; CDR3 DNA: TGTGCCAGCAGCCCTGGACAGGGTCCTGAAGCTTTCTTT; CDR3 protein: CASSPGQGPEAFF
V gene: TRBV10-2; clone size: .; J gene: TRBJ2-5; D gene: .; CDR3 DNA: TGCGCCAGCAGTAAAAATGTGGGCAACTTAGGGACCCAGTACTTC; CDR3 protein: CASSKNVGNLGTQYF
V gene: TRBV10-3; clone size: .; J gene: TRBJ2-7; D gene: TRBD1; CDR3 DNA: TGTGCCATCAGTGGGGGACAGAACTACGAGCAGTACTTC; CDR3 protein: CAISGGQNYEQYF
V gene: TRBV5-4; clone size: .; J gene: TRBJ2-7; D gene: TRBD2; CDR3 DNA: TGTGCCAGCAGCGGACCGCGGGAGGGGGCGGGTAACGAGCAGTACTTC; CDR3 protein: CASSGPREGAGNEQYF
V gene: TRBV5-6; clone size: .; J gene: TRBJ1-2; D gene: .; CDR3 DNA: TGTGCCAGCAGCTACCCGTTCTCCGGGGTCGTTGGCTACACCTTC; CDR3 protein: CASSYPFSGVVGYTF
V gene: TRBV7-8; clone size: .; J gene: TRBJ2-3; D gene: .; CDR3 DNA: TGTGCCAGCAGCTTTTTGGACTTTCACACAGATACGCAGTATTTT; CDR3 protein: CASSFLDFHTDTQYF
V gene: TRBV6-1; clone size: .; J gene: TRBJ2-5; D gene: .; CDR3 DNA: TGTGCCAGCAGTCGGCGGGGAGGAGAGACCCAGTACTTC; CDR3 protein: CASSRRGGETQYF
V gene: TRBV5-4; clone size: .; J gene: TRBJ2-1; D gene: .; CDR3 DNA: TGTGCCAGCAGCTTGATGGTCGGGGAATACAATGAGCAGTTCTTC; CDR3 protein: CASSLMVGEYNEQFF
V gene: TRBV2; clone size: .; J gene: TRBJ2-2; D gene: .; CDR3 DNA: TGTGCCAGCAGGGGGCACAGTAGCACCGGGGAGCTGTTTTTT; CDR3 protein: CASRGHSSTGELFF
V gene: TRBV10-3; clone size: .; J gene: TRBJ1-5; D gene: TRBD1; CDR3 DNA: TGTGCCACCGGGGAGGGGACAGACAGGGGTATTTTGAGCAATCAGCCCCAGCATTTT; CDR3 protein: CATGEGTDRGILSNQPQHF
V gene: TRBV13; clone size: .; J gene: TRBJ2-3; D gene: .; CDR3 DNA: TGTGCCAGCAGCCCAGGGCAGGGCTGGGATACGCAGTATTTT; CDR3 protein: CASSPGQGWDTQYF